The rows below give T cell receptor beta chains drawn from one sample of a study of human T cells and chemical hapten exposure. Each CDR3 protein gets one entry after TCRdb re-called the RACE reads with MiXCR. The sample has some 350,000 distinct CDR3 sequences; under 6.5% are singletons. The sequenced sample was whole blood, obtained in connection with sensitization to the hapten diphenylcyclopropenone (DPC). These receptor sequences come from a woman between 18 and 30 years old with alopecia areata. Some clones in this sample may be carry-over from other donors' samples. The CDR3 runs from the conserved cysteine through the conserved F or W. The D gene is left open where the match is weak. A clone size is listed for some rows: how often the clone was seen (once, few, many), or a class if it is expanded.

clone_size	cdr3_length	v_call	d_call	j_call	cdr3_nt	cdr3_aa
few	15	TRBV19	-	TRBJ2-6	TGTGCCAAACCGACAGTCCGCTCTGGGGCCAACGTCCTGACTTTC	CAKPTVRSGANVLTF
few	14	TRBV12-3/TRBV12-4	TRBD1	TRBJ1-4	TGTGCCAGCACTAAAGACAGGGGGAACGAAAAACTGTTTTTT	CASTKDRGNEKLFF
many	12	TRBV25-1	-	TRBJ2-7	TGTGCCAGCTCCATTGCCGGTTACGAGCAGTACTTC	CASSIAGYEQYF
-	11	TRBV28	-	TRBJ2-1	TGTGCCAGCAGGCTAGGTGTCCGACCGTTCTTC	CASRLGVRPFF
many	19	TRBV4-3	-	TRBJ1-1	TGCGCCAGCAGCCAAGATCGACTTTCCCACGCAGCCATGAACACTGAAGCTTTCTTT	CASSQDRLSHAAMNTEAFF
many	14	TRBV12-3/TRBV12-4	-	TRBJ1-2	TGTGCCAGCAGTATACAGAAGTTGCGCTATGGCTACACCTTC	CASSIQKLRYGYTF
many	14	TRBV6-1	TRBD1	TRBJ1-6	TGTGCCAGCAGAGAAACAGGGGAGTATTCACCCCTCCACTTT	CASRETGEYSPLHF
many	16	TRBV10-3	-	TRBJ1-4	TGTGCCATCAGTGAGGAGCGGCTAGCAACTAATGAAAAACTGTTTTTT	CAISEERLATNEKLFF
-	14	TRBV12-3/TRBV12-4	-	TRBJ2-7	TGTGCCAGCAGTCTTCAACAGGGCCCCTACGAGCAGTACTTC	CASSLQQGPYEQYF
-	16	TRBV6-6	TRBD1	TRBJ1-1	TGTGCCAGCAGGCCCGGACAGGGAAGGCATAACACTGAAGCTTTCTTT	CASRPGQGRHNTEAFF
few	17	TRBV7-9	-	TRBJ2-6	TGTGCCAGCACTCACCCCGGGACCGCCTCTGGGGCCAACGTCCTGACTTTC	CASTHPGTASGANVLTF
many	15	TRBV20-1	TRBD1	TRBJ1-4	TGCAGTGCCAGATACAGGGGAACAACTAATGAAAAACTGTTTTTT	CSARYRGTTNEKLFF
many	15	TRBV7-3	-	TRBJ2-3	TGTGCCAGCAGCTCCACCCGTTCCAGCACAGATACGCAGTATTTT	CASSSTRSSTDTQYF
many	13	TRBV20-1	-	TRBJ1-5	TGCAGTGTGCAGGGGTATAGCAATCAGCCCCAGCATTTT	CSVQGYSNQPQHF
-	15	TRBV9	-	TRBJ1-1	TGTGCCAGCAGCCCCTATGGACGGACGAACACTGAAGCTTTCTTT	CASSPYGRTNTEAFF
-	14	TRBV20-1	TRBD2	TRBJ2-3	TGCAGTGCTAGGGCGACTAGCGGCACAGATACGCAGTATTTT	CSARATSGTDTQYF
many	15	TRBV7-2	-	TRBJ1-5	TGTGCCAGCAGCTTAGGACTTCCTGGCAATCAGCCCCAGCATTTT	CASSLGLPGNQPQHF
few	15	TRBV20-1	-	TRBJ2-7	TGCAGTGCTAGAGTAACCACCCCCACCGGCTACGAGCAGTACTTC	CSARVTTPTGYEQYF
many	14	TRBV5-5	-	TRBJ1-1	TGTGCCAGCAGCTTCAGTGCCGGGAACACTGAAGCTTTCTTT	CASSFSAGNTEAFF
many	14	TRBV20-1	-	TRBJ1-5	TGCAGTGCTAGAGATCGATCGGCTGGGCAGCCCCAGCATTTT	CSARDRSAGQPQHF
-	15	TRBV3-1	TRBD2	TRBJ2-2	TGTGCCAGCAGCCGACTAGCGGGGGGCGTCGGGGAGCTGTTTTTT	CASSRLAGGVGELFF
many	14	TRBV12-3/TRBV12-4	-	TRBJ1-6	TGTGCCAGCAGTTTGCGACAGAGAAATTCACCCCTCCACTTT	CASSLRQRNSPLHF
many	12	TRBV11-3	-	TRBJ1-1	TGTGCCAGCCAGGGGCCGAACGGTGAAGCTTTCTTT	CASQGPNGEAFF
few	17	TRBV12-3/TRBV12-4	-	TRBJ2-6	TGTGCCAGCAGTTTAATGGCGTCGGTCTCTGGGGCCAACGTCCTGACTTTC	CASSLMASVSGANVLTF
few	18	TRBV12-2	-	TRBJ1-6	TGTGCAAGTCTTCCCCTCCCCCCCGGGGGCGCGGGGAGTTCACCCCTCCACTTT	CASLPLPPGGAGSSPLHF
many	14	TRBV4-3	-	TRBJ1-1	TGCGCCAGCAGCCAAGTTATCGATGGCACTGAAGCTTTCTTT	CASSQVIDGTEAFF
-	14	TRBV1	-	TRBJ2-5	TGCACCAGCAGCCTGCGGGGGGGCCAAGAGACCCAGTACTTC	CTSSLRGGQETQYF
many	13	TRBV7-3	-	TRBJ1-1	TGTGCCAGCAGGGATGGAATGAACACTGAAGCTTTCTTT	CASRDGMNTEAFF
-	18	TRBV7-3	-	TRBJ2-1	TGTGCCAGCAGCTTAAAGGCCGGGAGAACGGGCTCCTACAATGAGCAGTTCTTC	CASSLKAGRTGSYNEQFF
many	14	TRBV19	TRBD2	TRBJ2-1	TGTGCCAGTAGCACGGGGGGTATCGACAATGAGCAGTTCTTC	CASSTGGIDNEQFF
many	13	TRBV18	-	TRBJ1-2	TGTGCCAGCTCGGACGCGGAAAACTATGGCTACACCTTC	CASSDAENYGYTF
-	12	TRBV29-1	TRBD1	TRBJ1-2	TGCAGCGTTGGTTCAGGGGGCTTGGGCTACACCTTC	CSVGSGGLGYTF
many	13	TRBV7-8	TRBD1	TRBJ1-1	TGTGCCAGCAGCGGAACAGGGGACACTGAAGCTTTCTTT	CASSGTGDTEAFF
few	14	TRBV7-9	TRBD1	TRBJ2-7	TGTGCCAGCAGCCGAGACAGGGCCTCCTACGAGCAGTACTTC	CASSRDRASYEQYF
-	14	TRBV24-1	TRBD2	TRBJ2-3	TGTGCCACCAGTGATGGGACTAGAACAGATACGCAGTATTTT	CATSDGTRTDTQYF
many	16	TRBV7-8	TRBD1	TRBJ2-1	TGTGCCAGCAGCTTGTACCGACAGGGAACCTACAATGAGCAGTTCTTC	CASSLYRQGTYNEQFF
-	14	TRBV6-6	-	TRBJ2-2	TGTGCCAGCAGCTACGGGGTATACACCGGGGAGCTGTTTTTT	CASSYGVYTGELFF
-	14	TRBV2	TRBD1	TRBJ2-7	TGTGCCAGCAGTGCGGGACAGGGAGGCTACGAGCAGTACTTC	CASSAGQGGYEQYF
-	13	TRBV29-1	TRBD2	TRBJ2-3	TGCAGCGGCGTGACTAGCGGCACAGATACGCAGTATTTT	CSGVTSGTDTQYF
many	13	TRBV20-1	TRBD1	TRBJ1-5	TGCAGTGCTAGTCGGACAGGGGACCAGCCCCAGCATTTT	CSASRTGDQPQHF
many	14	TRBV5-1	-	TRBJ2-2	TGCGCCAGCAGCTCAGACTCGAACACCGGGGAGCTGTTTTTT	CASSSDSNTGELFF
few	15	TRBV6-5	-	TRBJ2-2	TGTGCCAGCAGTTACGGCGCCCTAAACACCGGGGAGCTGTTTTTT	CASSYGALNTGELFF
-	15	TRBV12-3/TRBV12-4	-	TRBJ2-1	TGTGCCAGCAGGTTTTCAGGGGGGGCCTACAATGAGCAGTTCTTC	CASRFSGGAYNEQFF
-	13	TRBV6-5	-	TRBJ1-1	TGTGCCAGCAGTCAGTGGGGGAACACTGAAGCTTTCTTT	CASSQWGNTEAFF
-	14	TRBV15	-	TRBJ1-1	TGTGCCACCAGCAGAGGAAGGAGGGGAACTGAAGCTTTCTTT	CATSRGRRGTEAFF
many	15	TRBV6-5	-	TRBJ1-5	TGTGCCAGCAGTTCTTACATGGGGAGCAATCAGCCCCAGCATTTT	CASSSYMGSNQPQHF
few	16	TRBV12-3/TRBV12-4	-	TRBJ1-1	TGTGCCAGCAGTTTTAGCGGCTTTACGATGAACACTGAAGCTTTCTTT	CASSFSGFTMNTEAFF
many	14	TRBV6-1	TRBD1	TRBJ1-1	TGTGCCAACCGATTGACAGGGGCAAACACTGAAGCTTTCTTT	CANRLTGANTEAFF
few	16	TRBV6-6	TRBD2	TRBJ2-3	TGTGCCAGCAGTTACTCGACTAGCGGGGCAGCAGATACGCAGTATTTT	CASSYSTSGAADTQYF
few	16	TRBV4-2	TRBD2	TRBJ2-1	TGTGCCAGCAGCCAAGATACTAGCGGGGGTTACAATGAGCAGTTCTTC	CASSQDTSGGYNEQFF
few	14	TRBV20-1	-	TRBJ1-5	TGCAGTGCTAGTCCCGGGGGGAGCAATCAGCCCCAGCATTTT	CSASPGGSNQPQHF
many	16	TRBV5-8	TRBD2	TRBJ2-3	TGTGCCAGCAGCAAAGGGACTAGCGGTAACACAGATACGCAGTATTTT	CASSKGTSGNTDTQYF
-	14	TRBV19	TRBD1	TRBJ1-1	TGTGCCAGTAGTATGAACAGGGGGCGAACTGAAGCTTTCTTT	CASSMNRGRTEAFF